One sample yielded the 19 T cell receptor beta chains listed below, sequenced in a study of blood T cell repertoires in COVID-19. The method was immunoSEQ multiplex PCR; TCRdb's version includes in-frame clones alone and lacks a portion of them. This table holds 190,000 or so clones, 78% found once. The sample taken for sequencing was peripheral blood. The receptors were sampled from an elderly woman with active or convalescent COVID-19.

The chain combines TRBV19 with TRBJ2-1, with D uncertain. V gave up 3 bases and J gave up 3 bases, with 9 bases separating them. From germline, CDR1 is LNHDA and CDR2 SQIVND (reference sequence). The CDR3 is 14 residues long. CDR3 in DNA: TGTGCCAGTAGTATTTTTTCGGGCTACAATGAGCAGTTCTTC. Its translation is CASSIFSGYNEQFF.

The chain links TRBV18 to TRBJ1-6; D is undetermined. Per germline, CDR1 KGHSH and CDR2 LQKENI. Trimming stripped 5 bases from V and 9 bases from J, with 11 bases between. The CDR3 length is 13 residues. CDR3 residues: CASSGGFGSPLHF. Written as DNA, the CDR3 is TGTGCCAGCTCAGGAGGTTTTGGTTCACCCCTCCACTTT.

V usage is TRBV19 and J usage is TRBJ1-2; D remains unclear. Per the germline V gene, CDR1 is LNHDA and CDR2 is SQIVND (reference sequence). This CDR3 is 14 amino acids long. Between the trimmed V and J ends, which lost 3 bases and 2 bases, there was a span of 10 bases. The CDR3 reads CASSILSRNYGYTF. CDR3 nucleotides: TGTGCCAGTAGTATCCTAAGTAGAAACTATGGCTACACCTTC.

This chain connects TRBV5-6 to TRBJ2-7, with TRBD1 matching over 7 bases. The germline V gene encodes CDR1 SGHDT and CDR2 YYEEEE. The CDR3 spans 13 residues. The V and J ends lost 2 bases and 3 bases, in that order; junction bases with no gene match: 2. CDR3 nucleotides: TGTGCCAGCAGCTTTCGACAGGGCTACGAGCAGTACTTC. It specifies CASSFRQGYEQYF. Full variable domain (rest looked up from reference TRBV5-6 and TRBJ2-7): DAGVTQSPTHLIKTRGQQVTLRCSPKSGHDTVSWYQQALGQGPQFIFQYYEEEERQRGNFPDRFSGHQFPNYSSELNVNALLLGDSALYLCASSFRQGYEQYFGPGTRLTVT.

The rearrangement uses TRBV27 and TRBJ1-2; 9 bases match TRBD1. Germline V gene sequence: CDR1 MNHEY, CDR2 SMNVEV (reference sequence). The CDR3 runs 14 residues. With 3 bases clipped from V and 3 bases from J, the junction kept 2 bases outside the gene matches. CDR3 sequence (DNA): TGTGCCAGCAGTTTTCGGGACAGGGACTATGGCTACACCTTC. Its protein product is CASSFRDRDYGYTF.

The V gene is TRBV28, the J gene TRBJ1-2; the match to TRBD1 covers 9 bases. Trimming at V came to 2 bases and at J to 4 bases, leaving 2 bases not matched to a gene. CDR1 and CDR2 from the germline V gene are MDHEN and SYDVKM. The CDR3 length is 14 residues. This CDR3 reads CASSLRTGVYGYTF. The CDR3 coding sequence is TGTGCCAGCAGTTTAAGGACAGGGGTCTATGGCTACACCTTC.

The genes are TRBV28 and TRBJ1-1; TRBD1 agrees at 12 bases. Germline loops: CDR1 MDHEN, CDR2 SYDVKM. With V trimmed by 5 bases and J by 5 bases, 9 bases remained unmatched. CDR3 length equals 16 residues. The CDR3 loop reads CASSPPGQGARTEAFF. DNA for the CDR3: TGTGCCAGCAGTCCCCCGGGACAGGGGGCGCGGACTGAAGCTTTCTTT.

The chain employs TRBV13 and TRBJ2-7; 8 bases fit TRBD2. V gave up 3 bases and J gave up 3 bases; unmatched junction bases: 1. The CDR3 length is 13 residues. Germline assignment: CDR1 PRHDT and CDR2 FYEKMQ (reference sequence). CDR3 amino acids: CASSFGRGYEQYF. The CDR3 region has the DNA TGTGCCAGCAGCTTCGGGAGGGGCTACGAGCAGTACTTC.

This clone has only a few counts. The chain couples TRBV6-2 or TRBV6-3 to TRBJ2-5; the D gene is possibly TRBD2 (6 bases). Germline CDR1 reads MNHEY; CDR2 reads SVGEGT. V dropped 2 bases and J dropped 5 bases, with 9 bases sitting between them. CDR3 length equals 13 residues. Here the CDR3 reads CASSYVAGETQYF. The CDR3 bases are TGTGCCAGCAGTTACGTCGCGGGGGAGACCCAGTACTTC.

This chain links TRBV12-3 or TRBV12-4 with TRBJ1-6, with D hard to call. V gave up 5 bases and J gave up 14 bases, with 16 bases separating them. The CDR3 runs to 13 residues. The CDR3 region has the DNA TGTGCCAGCAGTACCCTCGCGGGAAGGGCCCTCCACTTT. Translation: CASSTLAGRALHF.

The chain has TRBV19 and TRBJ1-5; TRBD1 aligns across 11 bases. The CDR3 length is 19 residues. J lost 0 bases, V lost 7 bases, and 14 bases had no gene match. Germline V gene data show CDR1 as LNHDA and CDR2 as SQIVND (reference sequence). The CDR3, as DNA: TGTGCCAGTACCACAATTGCGGACAGGGGGCTCTCTAGCAATCAGCCCCAGCATTTT. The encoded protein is CASTTIADRGLSSNQPQHF.

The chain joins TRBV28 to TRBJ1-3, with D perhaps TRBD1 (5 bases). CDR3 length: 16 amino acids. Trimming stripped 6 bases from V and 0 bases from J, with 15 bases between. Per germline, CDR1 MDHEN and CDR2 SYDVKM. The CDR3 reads CASSLSGLSSGNTIYF. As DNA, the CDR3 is TGTGCCAGCAGCCTCTCGGGACTGTCCTCTGGAAACACCATATATTTT. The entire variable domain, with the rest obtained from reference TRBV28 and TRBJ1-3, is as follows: DVKVTQSSRYLVKRTGEKVFLECVQDMDHENMFWYRQDPGLGLRLIYFSYDVKMKEKGDIPEGYSVSREKKERFSLILESASTNQTSMYLCASSLSGLSSGNTIYFGEGSWLTVV.

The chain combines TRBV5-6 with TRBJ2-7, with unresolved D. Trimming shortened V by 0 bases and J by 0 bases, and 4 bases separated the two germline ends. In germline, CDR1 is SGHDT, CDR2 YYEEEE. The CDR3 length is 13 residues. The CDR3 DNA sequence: TGTGCCAGCAGCTTGGGGGCCTCCTACGAGCAGTACTTC. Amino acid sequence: CASSLGASYEQYF.

CDR3 sequence reads: CAISESGGPNEKLFF. Here the CDR3 DNA reads TGTGCCATCAGTGAGTCCGGGGGGCCTAATGAAAAACTGTTTTTT. The chain is built from TRBV10-3 and TRBJ1-4; D is perhaps TRBD1 (6 bases). CDR3 length equals 15 residues. CDR1 and CDR2 from the germline V gene are ENHRY and SYGVKD. V lost 0 bases and J lost 3, with 8 bases in between.

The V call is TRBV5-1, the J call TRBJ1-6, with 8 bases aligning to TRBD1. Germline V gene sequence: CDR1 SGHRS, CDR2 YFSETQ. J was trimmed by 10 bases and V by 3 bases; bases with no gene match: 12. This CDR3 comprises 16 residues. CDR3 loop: CASSSSRDRFPSPLHF. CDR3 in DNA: TGCGCCAGCAGCTCGTCCCGGGACAGGTTCCCATCACCCCTCCACTTT.

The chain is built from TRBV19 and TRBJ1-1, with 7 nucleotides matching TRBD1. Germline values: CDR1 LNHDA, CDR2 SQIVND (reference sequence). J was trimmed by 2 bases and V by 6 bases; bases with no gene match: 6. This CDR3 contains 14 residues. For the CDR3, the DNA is TGTGCCAGTAGCGGGACAGCCACTAACACTGAAGCTTTCTTT. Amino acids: CASSGTATNTEAFF.

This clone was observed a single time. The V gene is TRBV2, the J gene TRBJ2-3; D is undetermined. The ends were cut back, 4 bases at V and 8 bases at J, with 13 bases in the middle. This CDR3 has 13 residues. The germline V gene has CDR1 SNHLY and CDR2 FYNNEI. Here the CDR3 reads CASSATTAGTQYF. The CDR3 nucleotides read TGTGCCAGCAGTGCAACTACCGCTGGTACGCAGTATTTT.

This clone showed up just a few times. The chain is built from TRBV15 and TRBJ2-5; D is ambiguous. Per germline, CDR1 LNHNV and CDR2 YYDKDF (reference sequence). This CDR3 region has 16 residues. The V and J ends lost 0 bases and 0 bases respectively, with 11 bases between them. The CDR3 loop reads CATSRDRRMYQETQYF. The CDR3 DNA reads TGTGCCACCAGCAGAGATAGGCGGATGTACCAAGAGACCCAGTACTTC.

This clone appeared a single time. CDR3 loop: CASSPGGMNTEAFF. The CDR3 region has the DNA TGTGCCAGCAGTCCAGGGGGGATGAACACTGAAGCTTTCTTT. This rearrangement joins TRBV11-3 to TRBJ1-1; 7 nucleotides match TRBD1. CDR3 length: 14 residues. The junction had 4 bases not matched to a gene; V was cut back by 6 bases and J by 0 bases. Germline CDR1 SGHNT, CDR2 YENEEA. The full variable domain, in which reference TRBV11-3 and TRBJ1-1 provide the parts outside the CDR3, is EAGVVQSPRYKIIEKKQPVAFWCNPISGHNTLYWYLQNLGQGPELLIRYENEEAVDDSQLPKDRFSAERLKGVDSTLKIQPAELGDSAVYLCASSPGGMNTEAFFGQGTRLTVV.